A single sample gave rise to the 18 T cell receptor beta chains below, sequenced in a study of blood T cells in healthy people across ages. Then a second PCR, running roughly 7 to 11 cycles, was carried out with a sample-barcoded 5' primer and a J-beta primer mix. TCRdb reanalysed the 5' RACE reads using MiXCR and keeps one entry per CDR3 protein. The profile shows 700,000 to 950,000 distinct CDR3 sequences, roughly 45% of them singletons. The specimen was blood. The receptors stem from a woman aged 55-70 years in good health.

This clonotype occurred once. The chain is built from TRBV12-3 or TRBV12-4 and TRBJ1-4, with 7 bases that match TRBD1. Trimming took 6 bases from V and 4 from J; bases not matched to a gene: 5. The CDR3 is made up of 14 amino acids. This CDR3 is CASRLRGSNEKLFF. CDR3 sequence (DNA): TGTGCCAGCAGACTCAGGGGGAGTAATGAAAAACTGTTTTTT.

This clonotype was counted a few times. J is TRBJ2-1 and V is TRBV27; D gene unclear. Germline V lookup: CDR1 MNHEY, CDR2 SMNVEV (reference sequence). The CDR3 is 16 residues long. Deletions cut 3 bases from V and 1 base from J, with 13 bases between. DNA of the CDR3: TGTGCCAGCAGTTTGGTAATATATCATTCCTACAATGAGCAGTTCTTC. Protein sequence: CASSLVIYHSYNEQFF.

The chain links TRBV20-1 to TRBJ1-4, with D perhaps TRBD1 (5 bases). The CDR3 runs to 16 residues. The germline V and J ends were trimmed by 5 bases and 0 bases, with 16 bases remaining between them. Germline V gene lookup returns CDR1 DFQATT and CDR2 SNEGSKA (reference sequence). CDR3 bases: TGCAGTGCTTACACGGTGGCGGGGGCAACTAATGAAAAACTGTTTTTT. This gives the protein CSAYTVAGATNEKLFF.

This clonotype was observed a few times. CDR3 loop: CASGFGPAGNTGELFF. CDR3 bases: TGTGCCAGCGGCTTTGGACCCGCGGGGAACACCGGGGAGCTGTTTTTT. The rearrangement joins TRBV6-1 to TRBJ2-2, with D tentatively TRBD2 (5 bases). CDR3 length: 16 residues. From germline, CDR1 is MNHNS and CDR2 SASEGT. Trimming removed 8 bases at V and 1 base at J, with 17 bases between.

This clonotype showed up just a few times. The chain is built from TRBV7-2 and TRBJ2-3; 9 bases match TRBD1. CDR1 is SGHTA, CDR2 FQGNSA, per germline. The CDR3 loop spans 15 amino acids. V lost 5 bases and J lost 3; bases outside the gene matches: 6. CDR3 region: CASSPTGGTTDTQYF. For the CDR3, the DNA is TGTGCCAGCAGCCCGACAGGGGGAACGACAGATACGCAGTATTTT.

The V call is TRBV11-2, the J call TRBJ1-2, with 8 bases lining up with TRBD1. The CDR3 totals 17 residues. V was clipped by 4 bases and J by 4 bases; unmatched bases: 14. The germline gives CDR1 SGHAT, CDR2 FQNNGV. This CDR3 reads CASSSSFKQGGIYGYTF. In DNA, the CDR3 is TGTGCCAGCAGCTCAAGCTTTAAACAGGGGGGGATCTATGGCTACACCTTC.

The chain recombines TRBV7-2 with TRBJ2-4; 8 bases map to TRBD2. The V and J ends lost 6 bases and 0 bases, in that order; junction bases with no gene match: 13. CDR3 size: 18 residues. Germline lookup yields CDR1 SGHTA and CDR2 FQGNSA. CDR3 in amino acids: CASSLTGGVFLAKNIQYF. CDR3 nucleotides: TGTGCCAGCAGTTTAACGGGGGGGGTATTTCTAGCCAAAAACATTCAGTACTTC.

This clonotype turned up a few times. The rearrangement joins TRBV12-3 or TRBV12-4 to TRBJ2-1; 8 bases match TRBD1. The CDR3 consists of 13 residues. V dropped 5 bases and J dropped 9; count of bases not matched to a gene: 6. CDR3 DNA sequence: TGTGCCAGCAGTCTGACAGGGGTTCGTGAGCAGTTCTTC. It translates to CASSLTGVREQFF.

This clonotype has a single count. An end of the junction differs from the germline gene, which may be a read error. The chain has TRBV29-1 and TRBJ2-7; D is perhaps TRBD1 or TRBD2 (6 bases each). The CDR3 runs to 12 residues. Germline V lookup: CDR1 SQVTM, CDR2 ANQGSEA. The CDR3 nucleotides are TGCAGCGCCGCCGAGGGGGGCTACAAGCAGTACTTC. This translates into CSAAEGGYKQYF.

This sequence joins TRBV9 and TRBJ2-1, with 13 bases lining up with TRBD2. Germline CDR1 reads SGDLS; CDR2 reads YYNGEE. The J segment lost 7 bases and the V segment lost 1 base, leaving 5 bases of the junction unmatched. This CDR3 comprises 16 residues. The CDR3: CASSVKGLAGANEQFF. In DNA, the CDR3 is TGTGCCAGCAGCGTAAAAGGACTAGCGGGGGCTAATGAGCAGTTCTTC.

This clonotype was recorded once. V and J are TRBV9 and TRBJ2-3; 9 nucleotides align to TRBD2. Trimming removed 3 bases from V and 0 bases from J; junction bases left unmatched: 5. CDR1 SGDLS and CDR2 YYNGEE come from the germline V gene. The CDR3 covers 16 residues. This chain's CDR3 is CASSASSGASTDTQYF. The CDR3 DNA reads TGTGCCAGCAGCGCCTCTAGCGGGGCTAGCACAGATACGCAGTATTTT.

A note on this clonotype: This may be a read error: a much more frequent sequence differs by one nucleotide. The CDR3 DNA follows: TGTGCCAGCAGCCAAGATTGGGGGGCCCAGTACTTC. Translation gives CASSQDWGAQYF. The chain carries TRBV14 and TRBJ2-5, with a tentative D call TRBD2 (6 bases). The V gene lost 0 bases and the J gene lost 9 bases, with 8 bases spanning the gap. Germline values: CDR1 SGHDN, CDR2 FVKESK. This CDR3 spans 12 amino acids.

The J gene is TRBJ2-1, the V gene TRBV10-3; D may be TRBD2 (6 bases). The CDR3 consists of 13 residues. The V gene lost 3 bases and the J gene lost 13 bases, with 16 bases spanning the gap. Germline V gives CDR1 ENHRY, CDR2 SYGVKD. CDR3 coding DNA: TGTGCCATCAGTGAACCAGCGGGTGAGACCCAGTTCTTC. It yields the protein CAISEPAGETQFF.

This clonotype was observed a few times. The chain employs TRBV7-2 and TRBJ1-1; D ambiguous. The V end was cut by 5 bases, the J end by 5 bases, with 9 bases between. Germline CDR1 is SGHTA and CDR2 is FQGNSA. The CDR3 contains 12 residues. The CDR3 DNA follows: TGTGCCAGCAGCGGGTGGGAAACTGAAGCTTTCTTT. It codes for CASSGWETEAFF.

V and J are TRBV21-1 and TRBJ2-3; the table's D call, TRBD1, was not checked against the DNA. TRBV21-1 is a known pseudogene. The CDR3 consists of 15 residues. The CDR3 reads CASTPGHGKFDTQYF. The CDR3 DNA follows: TGTGCCAGCACCCCGGGACACGGAAAATTCGATACGCAGTATTTT.

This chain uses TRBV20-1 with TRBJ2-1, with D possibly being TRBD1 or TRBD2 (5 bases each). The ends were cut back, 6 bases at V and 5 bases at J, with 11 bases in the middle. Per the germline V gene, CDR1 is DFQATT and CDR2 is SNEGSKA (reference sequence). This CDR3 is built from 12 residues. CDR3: CSAWGRDNEQFF. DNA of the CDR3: TGCAGTGCCTGGGGGAGAGACAATGAGCAGTTCTTC.

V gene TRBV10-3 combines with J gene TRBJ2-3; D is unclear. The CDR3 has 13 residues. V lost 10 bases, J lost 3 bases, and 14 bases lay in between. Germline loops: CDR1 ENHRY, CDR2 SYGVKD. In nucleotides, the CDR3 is TGTGCCACCGAAAGTTCCTCGACAGATACGCAGTATTTT. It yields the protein CATESSSTDTQYF.

As DNA, the CDR3 is TGCAGTGCTAGTCTGAGTCCCACTAGCACAGATACGCAGTATTTT. This codes for CSASLSPTSTDTQYF. This sequence joins TRBV20-1 and TRBJ2-3, with D unresolved. V gave up 3 bases and J gave up 0 bases, with 13 bases separating them. Per germline, CDR1 DFQATT and CDR2 SNEGSKA (reference sequence). The CDR3 is 15 residues long.